This T cell receptor beta chain was retrieved from a study of cytomegalovirus exposure and HLA in healthy donors. With 5 bases clipped from V and 0 bases from J, the junction kept 4 bases outside the gene matches. Germline CDR1 reads KGHSH; CDR2 reads LQKENI. This CDR3 is 14 amino acids long. With 60 Vbeta and 13 Jbeta primers, the PCR was carried out. The repertoire was sequenced with immunoSEQ multiplex PCR; TCRdb's copy has only in-frame clones and lacks some. This listing includes tens of thousands of clones. This sequence joins TRBV18 and TRBJ2-7; 7 bases fit TRBD1. Sequencing used PBMCs. This TCR was recovered from a female donor in good health and CMV-seropositive. The CDR3 DNA follows: TGTGCCAGCTCATTAGGACAGGCCTCCTACGAGCAGTACTTC. This translates into CASSLGQASYEQYF.